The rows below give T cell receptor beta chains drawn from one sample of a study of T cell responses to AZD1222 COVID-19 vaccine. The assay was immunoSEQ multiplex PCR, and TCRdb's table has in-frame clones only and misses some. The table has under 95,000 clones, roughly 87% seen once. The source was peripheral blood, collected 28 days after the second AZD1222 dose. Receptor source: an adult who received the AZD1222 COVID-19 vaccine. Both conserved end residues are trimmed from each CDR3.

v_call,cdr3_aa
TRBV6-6,ASRPSGGSYNEQF
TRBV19,ASSMGQRPSPLH
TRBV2,ASRPEGDSPLH
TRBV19,ASSISRNTEAF
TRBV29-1,SVSPAGLMKQY
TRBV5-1,ASRSGQGYSPLH
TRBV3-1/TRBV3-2,ASSPSRSGGEAF
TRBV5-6,ASSLMDYGYT
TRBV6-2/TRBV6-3,ASSLKAGGNYAQY
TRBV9,ASSVQPRNTEAF
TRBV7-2,ASTRTYGQETQY
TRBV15,ATSSRGSGANVLT
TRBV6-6,ASSLTGGYYGYT
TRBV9,ASSVAQGDGEKLF
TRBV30,AWRSQGSSYEQY
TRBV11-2,ASSLVGSGGYEQF
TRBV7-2,ASSFGRENTEAF
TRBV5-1,ASREGVTGGNQPQH
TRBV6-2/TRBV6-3,ASSYFVGRNSYEQY
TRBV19,ASSIRRSRELSGELF
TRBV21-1,ASSIGTLCYGYT
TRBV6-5,ASSSLGNTEAF
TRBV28,ASNSGGYNEQF
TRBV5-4,ASSAGGLLQETQY
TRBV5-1,ASSLLGPGDTEAF
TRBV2,ASRTGSWSGELF
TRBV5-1,ASSFVGGLGETQY
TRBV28,ASSDHRGDIYEQY